The present entry profiles one T cell receptor beta chain with its context. The antigen remains unidentified. The CDR3 regions of TCR beta were amplified from RNA transcripts. TCR CDR3 regions were first amplified by RT-PCR with HTBI primers. MiXCR, applied by TCRdb to the multiplex PCR reads, yields one record per CDR3 protein. The sample holds over 650,000 distinct CDR3 sequences, roughly 45% seen once. Germline CDR1 SQVTM, CDR2 ANQGSEA. Trimming cost V 8 bases and J 9 bases, with 11 bases left between them. This CDR3 contains 11 residues. The data are from a study of T cells in Graves' hyperthyroidism and ophthalmopathy. Study-level results: Onset of ophthalmopathy came a median roughly 6.9 months after the model predicted it.

This receptor was taken from an adult man with Graves' disease, either hyperthyroidism or ophthalmopathy (not recorded which). Material for sequencing was peripheral blood or thyroid tissue (not recorded which). V gene TRBV29-1 combines with J gene TRBJ1-6; TRBD1 might be the D (5 bases). The CDR3 DNA reads as TGCAGCTGGCAGGGTGGTTCACCCCTCCACTTT. Its protein is CSWQGGSPLHF.